The rows below give T cell receptor beta chains drawn from one sample of a study of regulatory T cells in long-lasting Graves disease. TCRdb redid the calling of the multiplex PCR reads with MiXCR, one entry per CDR3 protein. The sample contains 500,000 or so distinct CDR3 sequences, roughly 17% of which appear only once. The data were also submitted as part of a second study, on T cells in Graves' hyperthyroidism and ophthalmopathy.

This sample comprised peripheral blood mononuclear cells (PBMCs), obtained at new diagnosis, from a patient treated with antithyroid drugs. Every receptor here comes from a man aged 35 to 55 with Graves disease. Each CDR3 is given without its conserved first and last residue.

TRBJ2-2 TRBV7-2 ASSYLAGGPTGELF
TRBJ2-5 TRBV28 ASSLTIGTGRETQY
TRBJ2-7 TRBV27 ASSFISQGSEQY
TRBJ2-1 TRBV24-1 ATSDGGRASYNEQF
TRBJ2-7 TRBV11-2 ASSLVTPPNEQY
TRBJ2-7 TRBV6-6 ASSYSGAGGREQY
TRBJ2-1 TRBV5-1 ASSLDIPPSNEQF
TRBJ2-5 TRBV2 ATTPSGGEETQY
TRBJ1-4 TRBV10-3 AISGTSEEKLF
TRBJ2-1 TRBV7-6 ASSLDSSGRASEQF
TRBJ2-2 TRBV6-4 ASSDSFPGELF
TRBJ2-7 TRBV28 ASSLGGRVEEQY
TRBJ2-7 TRBV18 ASSPQEGYEQY
TRBJ2-3 TRBV10-3 AITQGSSSTDTQY
TRBJ2-3 TRBV3-1 ASSQVFKGRGLSTDTQY
TRBJ1-5 TRBV24-1 ATSASGTSWPQH
TRBJ2-7 TRBV2 ASRAVLEQY
TRBJ2-7 TRBV2 ASSEDSGSYEQY
TRBJ1-1 TRBV7-9 ASSQHRGLRNTEAF
TRBJ2-3 TRBV6-1 ASSKPGQGADTQY
TRBJ2-2 TRBV2 ASSYTPPGSNTGELF
TRBJ1-1 TRBV5-1 ASSFRIMNTEAF
TRBJ1-2 TRBV12-3/TRBV12-4 AGSFGGGYGYT
TRBJ2-7 TRBV28 ASRGQGASREQY
TRBJ2-5 TRBV3-1 ASSLEEAQY
TRBJ2-7 TRBV5-1 ASSVTSGIQPSGEQY